This note documents a single T cell receptor (beta chain) sequence. Its specificity is unknown. An end of the junction does not agree with germline; a read error may underlie this. Samples came from axillary lymph nodes draining the breast cancer. The data stem from a study of breast tumors, draining lymph nodes, adjacent tissues. The study, taken as a whole, reports: That most tumor T cells come from lymph nodes remained unproven. Tumors had less TCR diversity than lymph nodes, more than nontumor tissue.

From the multiplex PCR reads, TCRdb called clonotypes with MiXCR, one entry per CDR3 protein. The table lists 150,000 to 200,000 distinct CDR3 sequences, 30% to 40% of them singletons, with approximately 4.3% in the top ten. The length of the CDR3 is 15 residues. The germline V gene encodes CDR1 ENHRY and CDR2 SYGVKD. The chain links TRBV10-3 to TRBJ1-6; D is undetermined. The clonotype comes from a female donor with breast cancer. Some clones in this sample may be carry-over from other donors' samples. The material sequenced was axillary lymph node tissue. CDR3 in amino acids: CPISVLSVSNSPLHF. The CDR3 DNA follows: TGTCCCATCAGTGTGTTATCGGTCTCCAATTCACCCCTCCACTTT.